These 18 T cell receptor beta chains originate from one sample sequenced in a study of CD8 T cells in ankylosing spondylitis. TCRdb independently ran MiXCR on the 5' RACE reads; one entry per CDR3 protein. The data contain about 130,000 distinct CDR3 sequences, 9.3% of them seen just once; the ten biggest clones take up approximately 3.5%. The sample comprised blood, either unsorted or a sorted T cell fraction (not recorded which). Receptors originate from a male donor with ankylosing spondylitis or in good health (not recorded which).

This clonotype was detected a few times. The chain links TRBV12-3 or TRBV12-4 to TRBJ2-3, with 8 bases matching TRBD2. CDR3 length: 16 amino acids. With V trimmed by 4 bases and J by 5 bases, 11 bases remained unmatched. CDR3 sequence reads: CASSYQEGLAGDTQYF. CDR3 DNA: TGTGCCAGCAGTTATCAAGAGGGGCTAGCGGGAGATACGCAGTATTTT.

This clonotype was seen a few times. The chain joins TRBV3-1 to TRBJ2-7, with TRBD2 matching 7 bases. This CDR3 contains 16 residues. V gave up 2 bases and J gave up 6 bases; unmatched junction bases: 13. Per germline, CDR1 LGHDT and CDR2 YNNKEL (reference sequence). CDR3 amino acids: CASSQYGRGPMIEQYF. The CDR3 nucleotides read TGTGCCAGCAGCCAATATGGGAGGGGACCCATGATCGAGCAGTACTTC.

About this clonotype itself: Germline is not matched at one junction end, which may reflect a read error. The V and J genes are TRBV7-2 and TRBJ2-4, with D possibly being TRBD2 (6 bases). The CDR3 contains 15 residues. CDR1 and CDR2 from the germline V gene are SGHTA and FQGNSA. The CDR3: CASSLGGMRENSQYF. Here the CDR3 DNA reads TGTGCCAGCAGCTTAGGGGGTATGCGGGAAAACAGTCAGTACTTC.

This clonotype was seen many times. The rearrangement links TRBV6-5 to TRBJ1-1, with D uncertain. The CDR3 loop spans 14 amino acids. The germline V and J ends were trimmed by 2 bases and 1 base, with 8 bases remaining between them. The germline gives CDR1 MNHEY, CDR2 SVGAGI. This CDR3 is CASSYPGGNTEAFF. In nucleotides, the CDR3 is TGTGCCAGCAGTTACCCTGGAGGGAACACTGAAGCTTTCTTT.

This clonotype was observed many times. The chain links TRBV11-2 to TRBJ2-3, with D maybe TRBD1 (5 bases). Germline loops: CDR1 SGHAT, CDR2 FQNNGV. The CDR3 runs to 15 residues. Trimming cost V 3 bases and J 5 bases, with 15 bases left between them. The CDR3 spells CASSFRGVLVDTQYF. The CDR3 nucleotides read TGTGCCAGCAGCTTTAGGGGTGTGTTAGTAGATACGCAGTATTTT.

In its sample, this clonotype was seen many times. The chain combines TRBV27 with TRBJ2-6; no definite D call. This CDR3 has 15 residues. Looked up from germline, CDR1 is MNHEY and CDR2 is SMNVEV (reference sequence). Trimming took 4 bases from V and 2 from J, leaving 9 bases between them. CDR3 DNA sequence: TGTGCCAGCAGTTCGCAGGAAACTGGGGCCAACGTCCTGACTTTC. Protein: CASSSQETGANVLTF.

In its sample, this clonotype was seen many times. This chain joins TRBV11-1 and TRBJ2-3; possibly TRBD2 for D (7 bases). CDR1 and CDR2 from the germline V gene are SGHAT and FQDESV (reference sequence). The CDR3 covers 15 residues. The V end lost 6 bases, the J end lost 5 bases, and 18 bases lay between the germline ends. The CDR3 spells CASSNVKRGGDTQYF. The CDR3 DNA follows: TGTGCCAGCAGTAACGTGAAAAGGGGGGGAGATACGCAGTATTTT.

This clonotype was picked up a small number of times. The rearrangement joins TRBV24-1 to TRBJ2-7; tentatively, D is TRBD2 (6 bases). Germline V gene data show CDR1 as KGHDR and CDR2 as SFDVKD. V was cut by 5 bases and J by 5 bases, with 21 bases left in between. The CDR3 runs 16 residues. CDR3 coding DNA: TGTGCCACCAGTGGTACGGCACCCGGGACTGCCAACGAGCAGTACTTC. This sequence encodes CATSGTAPGTANEQYF.

With respect to this clonotype: One end of the junction does not line up with germline, which may come from a read error. The V gene is TRBV12-3 or TRBV12-4, the J gene TRBJ2-7; 9 nucleotides agree with TRBD1. The CDR3 sequence is 18 residues long. This CDR3 is CASCFFRTTGGISYEQYF. CDR3 nucleotides: TGTGCCAGCTGTTTTTTTAGGACTACAGGGGGCATCTCCTACGAGCAGTACTTC.

This clonotype was detected ten times or more. The V and J genes are TRBV5-1 and TRBJ2-3; 7 bases are shared with TRBD2. This CDR3 contains 16 residues. Unmatched junction bases numbered 4, after V lost 0 bases and J lost 0 bases. In germline, CDR1 is SGHRS, CDR2 YFSETQ. CDR3 DNA sequence: TGCGCCAGCAGCTTGGGAGGGACTACTAGCACAGATACGCAGTATTTT. Its translation: CASSLGGTTSTDTQYF.

The CDR3, as DNA: TGCGCCAGCAGCACCGGCCCCAGACAGGGGGGTCAGCCCCAGCATTTT. It encodes CASSTGPRQGGQPQHF. This sequence joins TRBV5-1 and TRBJ1-5, with TRBD1 identical over 9 bases. This CDR3 is 16 amino acids long. The germline gives CDR1 SGHRS, CDR2 YFSETQ. V trimming: 4 bases; J trimming: 6 bases; junction bases outside the gene matches: 11.

This clonotype occurred a few times. V usage is TRBV3-1 and J usage is TRBJ2-7; 7 bases agree with TRBD1. The germline V gene encodes CDR1 LGHDT and CDR2 YNNKEL (reference sequence). The CDR3 is 12 amino acids. J was trimmed by 3 bases and V by 5 bases; bases with no gene match: 1. CDR3 nucleotides: TGTGCCAGCAGCTGGACAGGCTACGAGCAGTACTTC. It is translated as CASSWTGYEQYF.

To note about this clonotype: This sequence may be a read error, since a much larger clone differs from it by one base. The chain recombines TRBV20-1 with TRBJ1-1; TRBD1 is a possible D gene (6 bases). Germline V gene data show CDR1 as DFQATT and CDR2 as SNEGSKA (reference sequence). This CDR3 region has 13 residues. This CDR3 reads CSANEQGRTVAFF. The CDR3 DNA sequence: TGCAGTGCTAACGAGCAGGGGAGGACTGTAGCTTTCTTT.

The chain couples TRBV10-3 to TRBJ2-3; weak D call: TRBD2 (5 bases). From germline, CDR1 is ENHRY and CDR2 SYGVKD. The V end was cut by 7 bases, the J end by 1 base, with 9 bases between. The CDR3 consists of 13 residues. CDR3 in DNA: TGTGCCATCACCATTAGCGGCACAGATACGCAGTATTTT. Translation gives CAITISGTDTQYF.

This clonotype was recorded at least ten times. This chain joins TRBV29-1 and TRBJ1-3; possible D gene TRBD1, 5 bases. The CDR3 is made up of 14 amino acids. Germline-derived CDR1 and CDR2 are SQVTM and ANQGSEA. Trimming stripped 4 bases from V and 3 bases from J, with 13 bases between. The CDR3 DNA sequence: TGCAGCGTTGCCCCGGGGGAAAGTGGAAACACCATATATTTT. Its protein product is CSVAPGESGNTIYF.

The chain combines TRBV5-1 with TRBJ2-1; maybe TRBD1 (6 bases). The CDR3 extends over 19 amino acids. The V end was cut by 2 bases, the J end by 2 bases, with 23 bases between. Germline CDR1 is SGHRS and CDR2 is YFSETQ. The CDR3 DNA is TGCGCCAGCAGCTTTTTCCATGGAAACAGGGTGAGCCCCTACAATGAGCAGTTCTTC. Its protein is CASSFFHGNRVSPYNEQFF. Complete variable domain (other parts from reference TRBV5-1 and TRBJ2-1): KAGVTQTPRYLIKTRGQQVTLSCSPISGHRSVSWYQQTPGQGLQFLFEYFSETQRNKGNFPGRFSGRQFSNSRSEMNVSTLELGDSALYLCASSFFHGNRVSPYNEQFFGPGTRLTVL.

Details on this clonotype: This likely traces to a read error, being one base from a far larger clone. The chain joins TRBV6-2 or TRBV6-3 to TRBJ2-1; D gene ambiguous. Per the germline V gene, CDR1 is MNHEY and CDR2 is SVGEGT. The CDR3 is 11 residues long. The V gene lost 5 bases and the J gene lost 3 bases, with 2 bases spanning the gap. CDR3 protein: CASSIYNEQFF. CDR3 coding DNA: TGTGCCAGCAGTATCTACAATGAGCAGTTCTTC.

This clonotype was seen more than once but under ten times. The V gene is TRBV12-3 or TRBV12-4, the J gene TRBJ2-3; D may be TRBD2 (5 bases). The CDR3 has 15 residues. Trimming removed 1 base from V and 4 bases from J, with 12 bases in between. CDR3: CASSLVPGWSDTQYF. CDR3 sequence (DNA): TGTGCCAGCAGTTTAGTCCCGGGATGGTCAGATACGCAGTATTTT.